The clone carrying this TCR beta chain has a handful of counts. The data belong to a study of blood T cell repertoires in COVID-19. About the study: There were acute and convalescent COVID-19 samples, and they came from the United States, Italy and Spain. T cells, B-cell-depleted T cells, or PBMCs provided the cDNA or gDNA that served as material.

In the study's own analysis: Scientists estimated how many nucleated cells there were by amplifying reference gene primers. Method: immunoSEQ multiplex PCR; TCRdb's copy keeps in-frame clones and lacks some. Clone size and the V and J calls come from that table; the DNA yielded D and trimming. The sample contains about 250,000 clones, approximately 84% of which appear only once. Per germline, CDR1 SGDLS and CDR2 YYNGEE. With 2 bases clipped from V and 6 bases from J, the junction kept 1 base outside the gene matches. This CDR3 has 14 amino acids. This clonotype was sampled from a man aged 45-65 years with acute or convalescent COVID-19. The chain carries TRBV9 and TRBJ1-6; 8 nucleotides align to TRBD1. The sequencing input was peripheral blood. The CDR3 nucleotides are TGTGCCAGCAGCGTCCAGGGGGCTAATTCACCCCTCCACTTT. It translates to CASSVQGANSPLHF. Full variable domain (remainder filled in from reference TRBV9 and TRBJ1-6): DSGVTQTPKHLITATGQRVTLRCSPRSGDLSVYWYQQSLDQGLQFLIQYYNGEERAKGNILERFSAQQFPDLHSELNLSSLELGDSALYFCASSVQGANSPLHFGNGTRLTVT.